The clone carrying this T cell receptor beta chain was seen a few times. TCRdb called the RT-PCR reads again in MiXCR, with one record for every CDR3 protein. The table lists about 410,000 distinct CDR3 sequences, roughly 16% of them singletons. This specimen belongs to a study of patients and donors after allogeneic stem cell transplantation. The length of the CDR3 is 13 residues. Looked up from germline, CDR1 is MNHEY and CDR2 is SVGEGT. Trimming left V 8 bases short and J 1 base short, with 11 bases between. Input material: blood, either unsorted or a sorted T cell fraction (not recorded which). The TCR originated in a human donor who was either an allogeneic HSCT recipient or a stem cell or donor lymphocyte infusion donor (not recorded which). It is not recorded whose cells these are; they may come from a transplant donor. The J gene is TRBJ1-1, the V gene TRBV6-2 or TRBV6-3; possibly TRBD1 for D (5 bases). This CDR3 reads CASGDSPNTEAFF. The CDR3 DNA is TGTGCCAGCGGGGACTCGCCGAACACTGAAGCTTTCTTT.